The entry below describes one TCR beta chain. What it binds is not known. When the RNA was reverse transcribed, random hexamers were used with an input of roughly 0.5 to 1 ug. The method of amplification for TCR beta CDR3 was immunoSEQ multiplex PCR, covering 54 Vbeta and 13 Jbeta. TCRdb passed the immunoSEQ multiplex PCR reads through MiXCR, listing each CDR3 protein once. The sample records about 210,000 distinct CDR3 sequences, around 95% being singletons. Trimming took 2 bases from V and 6 from J; bases not matched to a gene: 7. Germline assignment: CDR1 GTSNPN and CDR2 SVGIG (reference sequence). The CDR3 spans 14 residues. Sequencing of TCR beta was performed on blood CD8+ T cells and on blood CD4+ T cells. The CD8+ and CD4+ T cells were negatively isolated, with the TEMRA cells enriched by FACS. The data were obtained in a study of CD8 T cells in Susac syndrome. Points from the study as a whole: Acknowledgment was made by the study that its TCR sequencing and HLA analysis involved a relatively small number of individuals.

The receptor was derived from a human donor with multiple sclerosis. V usage is TRBV30 and J usage is TRBJ2-5, with 9 bases identical to TRBD1. Sequencing was carried out using CD4+ T cells from PBMCs. In nucleotides, the CDR3 is TGTGCCTGGAGTCGGGGGACAGGGACGAAGACCCAGTACTTC. It is translated as CAWSRGTGTKTQYF. Together with reference TRBV30 and TRBJ2-5, the CDR3 gives the full variable domain: SQTIHQWPATLVQPVGSPLSLECTVEGTSNPNLYWYRQAAGRGLQLLFYSVGIGQISSEVPQNLSASRPQDRQFILSSKKLLLSDSGFYLCAWSRGTGTKTQYFGPGTRLLVL.